One T cell receptor beta chain is described in this entry. Antigen: not known. The sample belongs to a study of OX40 agonist ivuxolimab in advanced cancers. Germline CDR1 and CDR2: KGHSH and LQKENI. The CDR3 spans 13 residues. V was cut by 2 bases and J by 3 bases, with 7 bases left in between. Here immunoSEQ multiplex PCR was the method, and the copy in TCRdb shows in-frame clones only, minus some. The sample lists 57,000 or so clones; more than 75% were seen once. Study conclusions and caveats: At doses 0.1 to 3.0 mg/kg, CD4+ and CD8+ clones expanded. CD8+ T cells averaged more expanded clones than CD4+.

The sample here was CD4+ or CD8+ T cells sorted from blood, taken in a trial of the OX40 agonist ivuxolimab. J is TRBJ2-5 and V is TRBV18, with D tentatively TRBD1 (6 bases). This clonotype was sampled from an adult with an advanced solid tumor such as melanoma, head and neck, liver or kidney cancer. CDR3 region: CASSPRQEETQYF. The CDR3, as DNA: TGTGCCAGCTCACCAAGACAGGAAGAGACCCAGTACTTC.